The entry below describes one T cell receptor beta chain. Its antigen is not identified. This sample is drawn from a study of cytomegalovirus exposure and HLA in healthy donors. At the level of the study: Early release data held 85 million or so unique TCRs from HLA-typed donors. Study results and limitations: A later analysis found that most CMV-associated TCR beta chains appeared HLA-restricted. The study dropped some indistinguishable V segments, TRBV6-2 and TRBV6-3 among them. Analysis was carried out at a later point, and it linked a missense DCLRE1C variant to TCR beta V- and J-gene trimming.

The PCR made use of 60 Vbeta and 13 Jbeta primers. Measured with immunoSEQ multiplex PCR; TCRdb has only the in-frame clones, and not every one. The table shows around 190,000 clones, with 86% occurring only once. The CDR3 length is 14 residues. V lost 0 bases and J 5 bases, leaving 9 bases between the germline ends. Germline values: CDR1 SGHRS, CDR2 YFSETQ. Material for sequencing was PBMCs. The TCR originated in a woman aged 25 to 39 in good health and CMV-seronegative. J is TRBJ2-1 and V is TRBV5-1; D is uncertain. The CDR3 protein is CASSLDSQNNEQFF. CDR3 in DNA: TGCGCCAGCAGCTTGGATAGCCAAAACAATGAGCAGTTCTTC.